A selection of T cell receptor beta chains follows, all from one sample in a study of cytomegalovirus exposure and HLA in healthy donors. Sequencing was performed with immunoSEQ multiplex PCR; in TCRdb, only in-frame clones are kept and a portion is missing. The clone table shows under 150,000 clones, with the ten largest holding 1.5% to 2%. Sequencing was done on a sample of PBMCs. These receptors were taken from a woman aged 55-70 years in good health and CMV-seronegative. Each CDR3 is given with its conserved first and last residue. The order of the fields is J gene, D gene, V gene, CDR3 protein. A D gene is named only where the DNA matches it firmly.

>TRBJ2-7|TRBD2|TRBV7-2
CASSFSGRAGYEQYF
>TRBJ1-3|TRBD1|TRBV19
CASSTPPTGSQRGSGNTIYF
>TRBJ1-4|NA|TRBV7-2
CASSPQGGEKLFF
>TRBJ1-1|NA|TRBV7-3
CASSLTRDTEAFF
>TRBJ1-2|NA|TRBV5-4
CASSSGRSLPGGYTF
>TRBJ1-2|NA|TRBV6-4
CASSARLFSGINGYTF
>TRBJ2-1|NA|TRBV6-5
CASSPDIINEQFF
>TRBJ2-1|NA|TRBV19
CASSIDSGAYNEQFF
>TRBJ1-2|NA|TRBV5-4
CASSVAGRMIGGYTF
>TRBJ2-1|TRBD2|TRBV7-9
CASSWGAGGPLGGNEQFF
>TRBJ1-5|NA|TRBV28
CASSLIRTGISNQPQHF
>TRBJ2-7|TRBD1|TRBV4-1
CASSQGGAGTGYEQYF
>TRBJ1-5|TRBD1|TRBV10-3
CAISEMDRDWVGNQPQHF
>TRBJ2-2|NA|TRBV6-5
CASRRTGTITRELFF
>TRBJ2-2|NA|TRBV2
CASSAGGGKGRGELFF
>TRBJ2-7|TRBD1|TRBV6-5
CASRATGTVSYEQYF
>TRBJ2-1|TRBD1|TRBV18
CASSRDRGWNEQFF
>TRBJ2-7|TRBD1|TRBV6-1
CASIPRGSSYEQYF
>TRBJ2-1|TRBD1|TRBV12-5
CASGLGDRLYNEQFF
>TRBJ1-2|TRBD1|TRBV10-3
CAISESQQGNYGYTF
>TRBJ2-5|TRBD2|TRBV7-9
CASSGTGLAGETQYF
>TRBJ2-7|TRBD2|TRBV11-2
CASSHPPGTSVKFYEQYF
>TRBJ2-4|TRBD1|TRBV11-3
CASSLRGPGDIQYF
>TRBJ1-2|NA|TRBV10-2
CASSRASGDGYTF
>TRBJ1-2|TRBD1|TRBV30
CAWRTGVSNYGYTF
>TRBJ2-1|NA|TRBV10-2
CASRRGKGPLLGEQFF
>TRBJ2-7|TRBD1|TRBV19
CASSPTGTGYEQYF
>TRBJ1-1|NA|TRBV10-3
CAIRASGDTEAFF
>TRBJ2-3|NA|TRBV11-2
CASRQQSTDTQYF
>TRBJ1-6|NA|TRBV9
CASSVEEGSSYNSPLHF
>TRBJ1-5|NA|TRBV18
CASSPPIQYNQPQHF
>TRBJ2-1|NA|TRBV9
CASSVGYGSSYNEQFF
>TRBJ2-2|TRBD2|TRBV19
CASSATGRGLAGVYAGELFF
>TRBJ2-7|NA|TRBV6-6
CASRDSSYEQYF
>TRBJ2-1|NA|TRBV11-3
CASSYNRVHNEQFF
>TRBJ2-5|TRBD1|TRBV14
CASGDRGETQYF
>TRBJ2-7|NA|TRBV2
CASSAQGHLF
>TRBJ1-4|NA|TRBV5-8
CASPPRVQEKLFF
>TRBJ1-1|NA|TRBV6-6
CASRPTGRNTEAFF
>TRBJ1-2|NA|TRBV7-9
CASSLERTDYYGYTF
>TRBJ2-5|TRBD2|TRBV14
CASSQGLAGGYGETQYF